This T cell receptor beta chain was documented in a study of tumor-infiltrating lymphocytes in primary liver carcinoma. Study overall: Primary liver carcinomas in the patients were surgically resected. T1-T3 N0M0 was the stage of the tumors, which were about 4.2 to 11 cm across.

Study-wide findings and caveats: Against blood, tumors held a significantly higher top-250-clone fraction (p = 0.039).

Blood RNA was derived from unsorted whole blood, and germline DNA was extracted too. The investigators made TCR beta cDNA from 400 to 500 ng total RNA, using a constant-region primer. Three nested multiplex PCR rounds, a slightly modified ARM-PCR method, built the TCR beta libraries. The study ran its first two PCR rounds for 9 to 10 cycles each, using TRBV1-TRBV30 forward primers and a C-beta reverse primer. MiXCR, applied by TCRdb to the multiplex PCR reads, yields one record per CDR3 protein. In the table there are some 190,000 distinct CDR3 sequences, 50% to 75% of which are singletons. Worth noting for this clonotype: Antigen: not known.

CDR3 length equals 15 residues. V lost 1 base and J 1 base, leaving 10 bases between the germline ends. This receptor was taken from a man aged 40-49 years with primary liver carcinoma and hepatitis B virus infection. Sequencing was done on a sample of peripheral blood. V and J are TRBV12-3 or TRBV12-4 and TRBJ1-1; D uncertain. The CDR3 bases are TGTGCCAGCAGTTTAGACACCGGCGGGAACACTGAAGCTTTCTTT. Encoded protein: CASSLDTGGNTEAFF.